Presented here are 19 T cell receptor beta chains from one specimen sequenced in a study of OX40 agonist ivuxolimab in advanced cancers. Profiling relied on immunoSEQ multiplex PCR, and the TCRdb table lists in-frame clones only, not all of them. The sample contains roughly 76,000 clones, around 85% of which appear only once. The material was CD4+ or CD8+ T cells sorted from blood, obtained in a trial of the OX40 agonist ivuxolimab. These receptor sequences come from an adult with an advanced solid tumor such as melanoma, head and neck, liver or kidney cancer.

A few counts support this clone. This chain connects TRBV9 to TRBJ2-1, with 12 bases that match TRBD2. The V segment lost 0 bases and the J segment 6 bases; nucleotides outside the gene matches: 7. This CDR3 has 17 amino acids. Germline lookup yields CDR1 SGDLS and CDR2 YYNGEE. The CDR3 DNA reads TGTGCCAGCAGCGTAGGGCTAGCGGGAGGGCGGTTCAATGAGCAGTTCTTC. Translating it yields CASSVGLAGGRFNEQFF.

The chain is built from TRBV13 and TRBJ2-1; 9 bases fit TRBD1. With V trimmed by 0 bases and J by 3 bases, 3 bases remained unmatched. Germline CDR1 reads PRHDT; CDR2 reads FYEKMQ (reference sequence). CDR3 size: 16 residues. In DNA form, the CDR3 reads TGTGCCAGCAGCTTAGGGCGGGGACAGGGCTACAATGAGCAGTTCTTC. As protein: CASSLGRGQGYNEQFF.

The CDR3 protein is CASRKGGANKDNEQFF. CDR3 DNA: TGTGCCAGTAGAAAGGGGGGGGCGAACAAGGACAATGAGCAGTTCTTC. The chain links TRBV19 to TRBJ2-1; TRBD2 is a possible D gene (7 bases). Germline CDR1 is LNHDA and CDR2 is SQIVND (reference sequence). Trimming stripped 6 bases from V and 5 bases from J, with 20 bases between. The CDR3 contains 16 residues.

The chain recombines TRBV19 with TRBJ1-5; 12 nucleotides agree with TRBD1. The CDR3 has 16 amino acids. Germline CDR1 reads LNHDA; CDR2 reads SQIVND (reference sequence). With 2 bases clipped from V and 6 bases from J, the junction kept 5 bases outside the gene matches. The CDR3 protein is CASSIPGTGGSQPQHF. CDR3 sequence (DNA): TGTGCCAGTAGTATACCCGGGACAGGGGGCTCTCAGCCCCAGCATTTT.

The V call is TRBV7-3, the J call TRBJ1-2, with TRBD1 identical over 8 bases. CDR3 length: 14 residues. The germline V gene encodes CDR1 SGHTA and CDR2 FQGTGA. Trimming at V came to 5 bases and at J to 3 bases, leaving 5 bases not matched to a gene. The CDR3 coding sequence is TGTGCCAGCAGCCCCGGGACAGGTGACTATGGCTACACCTTC. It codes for CASSPGTGDYGYTF.

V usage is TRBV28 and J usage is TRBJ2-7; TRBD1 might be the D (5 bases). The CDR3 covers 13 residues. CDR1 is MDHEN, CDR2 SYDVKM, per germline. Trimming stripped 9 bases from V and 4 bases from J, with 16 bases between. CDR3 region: CASQDNRVYEQYF. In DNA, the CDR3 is TGTGCCAGTCAGGACAACAGAGTTTACGAGCAGTACTTC.

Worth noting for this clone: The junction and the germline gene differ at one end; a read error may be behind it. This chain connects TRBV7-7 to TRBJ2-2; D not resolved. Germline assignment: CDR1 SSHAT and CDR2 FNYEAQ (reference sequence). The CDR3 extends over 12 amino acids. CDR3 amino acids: CASSLGDGELFF. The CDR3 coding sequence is TGTGCTAGCAGCTTGGGTGACGGGGAGCTGTTTTTT.

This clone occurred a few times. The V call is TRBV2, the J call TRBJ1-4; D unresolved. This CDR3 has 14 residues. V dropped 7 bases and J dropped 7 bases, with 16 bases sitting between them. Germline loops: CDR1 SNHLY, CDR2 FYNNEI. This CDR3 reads CASMVRPPVEKLFF. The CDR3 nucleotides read TGTGCCAGCATGGTGAGACCTCCGGTTGAAAAACTGTTTTTT.

The CDR3 DNA is TGTGCCAGTAGTCCAAACCGGGACAGGGGGCGGGTCACTGAAGCTTTCTTT. Its protein product is CASSPNRDRGRVTEAFF. This rearrangement joins TRBV19 to TRBJ1-1, with 12 bases aligning to TRBD1. The CDR3 is 17 amino acids. Looked up from germline, CDR1 is LNHDA and CDR2 is SQIVND (reference sequence). The V gene end was trimmed by 5 bases and the J gene end by 4 bases; junction bases not matched to a gene: 11.

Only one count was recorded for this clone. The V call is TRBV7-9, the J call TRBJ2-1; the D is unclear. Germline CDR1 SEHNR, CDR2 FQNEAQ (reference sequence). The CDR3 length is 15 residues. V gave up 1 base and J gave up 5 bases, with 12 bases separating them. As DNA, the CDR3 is TGTGCCAGCAGCTTAGTGGACGGTACAGACAATGAGCAGTTCTTC. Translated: CASSLVDGTDNEQFF.

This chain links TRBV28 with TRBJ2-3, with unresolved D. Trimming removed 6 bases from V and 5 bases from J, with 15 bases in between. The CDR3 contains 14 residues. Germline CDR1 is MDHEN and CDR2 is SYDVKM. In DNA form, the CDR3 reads TGTGCCAGCAGAACCGAAAGGGCCGGAGATACGCAGTATTTT. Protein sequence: CASRTERAGDTQYF.

The CDR3 coding sequence is TGTGCCAGCAGCTCAAACCAGGGGGGGCATTCACCCCTCCACTTT. Protein product: CASSSNQGGHSPLHF. This chain links TRBV11-2 with TRBJ1-6; 7 bases fit TRBD1. The V gene's germline CDR1 is SGHAT and CDR2 FQNNGV. There are 15 residues in the CDR3. Trimming removed 4 bases from V and 8 bases from J; junction bases left unmatched: 8.

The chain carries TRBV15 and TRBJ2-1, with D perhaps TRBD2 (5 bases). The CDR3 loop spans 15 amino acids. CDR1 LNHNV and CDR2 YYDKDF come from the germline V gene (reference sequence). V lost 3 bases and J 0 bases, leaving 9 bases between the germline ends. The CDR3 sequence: CATSRDLNSYNEQFF. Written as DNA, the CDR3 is TGTGCCACCAGCAGGGACTTGAACTCCTACAATGAGCAGTTCTTC.

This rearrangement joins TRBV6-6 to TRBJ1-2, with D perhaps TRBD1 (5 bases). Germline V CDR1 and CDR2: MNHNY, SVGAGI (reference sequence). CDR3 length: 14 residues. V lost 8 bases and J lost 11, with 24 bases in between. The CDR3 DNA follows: TGTGCCAGCGCCCGGGAGAGGACCTACGGGGGGTACACCTTC. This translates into CASARERTYGGYTF.

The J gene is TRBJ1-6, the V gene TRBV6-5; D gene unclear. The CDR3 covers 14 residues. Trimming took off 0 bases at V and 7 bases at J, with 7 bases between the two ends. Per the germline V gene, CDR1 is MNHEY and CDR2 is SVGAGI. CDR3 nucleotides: TGTGCCAGCAGTTACTCAAGGAGCAATTCACCCCTCCACTTT. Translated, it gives CASSYSRSNSPLHF.

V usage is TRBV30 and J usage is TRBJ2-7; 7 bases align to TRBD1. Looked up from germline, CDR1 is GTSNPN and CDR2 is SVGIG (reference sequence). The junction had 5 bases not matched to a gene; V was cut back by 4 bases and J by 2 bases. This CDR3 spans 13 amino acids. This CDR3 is CAWNRQGAYEQYF. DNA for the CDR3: TGTGCCTGGAACCGGCAGGGGGCCTACGAGCAGTACTTC.

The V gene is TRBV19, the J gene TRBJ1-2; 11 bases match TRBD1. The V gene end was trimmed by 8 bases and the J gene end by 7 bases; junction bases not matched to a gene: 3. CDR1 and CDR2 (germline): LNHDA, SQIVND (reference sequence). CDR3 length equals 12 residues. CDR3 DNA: TGTGCCAGTGGACAGGGGGCGAGTGGCTACACCTTC. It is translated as CASGQGASGYTF.

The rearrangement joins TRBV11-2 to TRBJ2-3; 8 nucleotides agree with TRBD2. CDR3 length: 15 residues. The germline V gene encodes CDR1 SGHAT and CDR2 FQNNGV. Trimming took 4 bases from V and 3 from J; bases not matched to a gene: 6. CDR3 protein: CASSWLASGTDTQYF. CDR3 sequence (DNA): TGTGCCAGCAGCTGGTTGGCTAGCGGGACAGATACGCAGTATTTT.

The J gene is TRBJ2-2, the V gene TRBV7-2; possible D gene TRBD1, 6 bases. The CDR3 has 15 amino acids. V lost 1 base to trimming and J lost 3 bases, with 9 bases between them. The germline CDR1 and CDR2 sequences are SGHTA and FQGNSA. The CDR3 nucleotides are TGTGCCAGCAGCTTAGGGTACAGGGACACCGGGGAGCTGTTTTTT. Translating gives CASSLGYRDTGELFF. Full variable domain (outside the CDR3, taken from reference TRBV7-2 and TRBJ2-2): GAGVSQSPSNKVTEKGKDVELRCDPISGHTALYWYRQSLGQGLEFLIYFQGNSAPDKSGLPSDRFSAERTGGSVSTLTIQRTQQEDSAVYLCASSLGYRDTGELFFGEGSRLTVL.